A single sample gave rise to the 20 T cell receptor beta chains below, sequenced in a study of spatial heterogeneity in lung cancer. As to time point: sample taken at primary tumor resection. In TCRdb, the 5' RACE reads were re-called with MiXCR into one record per CDR3 protein. Of just over 75,000 distinct CDR3 sequences listed, 8% are singletons. Sequenced material: PBMCs, taken at surgery. These receptors were obtained from a male donor with early-stage non-small cell lung cancer.

This clonotype occurred a few times. CDR3 region: CASSLAGYPNNEQFF. The CDR3 DNA reads as TGCGCCAGCAGCTTGGCCGGCTACCCGAACAATGAGCAGTTCTTC. The rearrangement links TRBV5-1 to TRBJ2-1; D gene unclear. Deletions cut 0 bases from V and 5 bases from J, with 12 bases between. Germline CDR1 and CDR2: SGHRS and YFSETQ. The CDR3 contains 15 residues.

This clonotype was seen ten or more times. The rearrangement uses TRBV5-1 and TRBJ2-1; no clear D gene. Germline V gene lookup returns CDR1 SGHRS and CDR2 YFSETQ. V lost 7 bases and J 5 bases, leaving 10 bases between the germline ends. The CDR3 extends over 12 amino acids. The CDR3 sequence: CASAPNDNEQFF. In nucleotides, the CDR3 is TGCGCCAGCGCACCAAACGACAATGAGCAGTTCTTC.

The chain carries TRBV3-1 and TRBJ2-5, with D tentatively TRBD1 (6 bases). Germline V gives CDR1 LGHDT, CDR2 YNNKEL (reference sequence). V lost 5 bases, J lost 4 bases, and 14 bases lay in between. This CDR3 comprises 14 residues. This CDR3 reads CASSSHRDLETQYF. DNA of the CDR3: TGTGCCAGCAGCAGTCACAGGGACCTAGAGACCCAGTACTTC.

This chain joins TRBV11-3 and TRBJ1-3; possibly TRBD1 for D (5 bases). V shed 5 bases and J shed 2 bases, with 22 bases lying between them. CDR1 and CDR2 (germline): SGHNT, YENEEA. The CDR3 has 18 amino acids. This CDR3 is CASSVGADSVGPGNTIYF. The CDR3 nucleotides read TGTGCCAGCAGCGTAGGAGCCGACAGCGTGGGGCCTGGAAACACCATATATTTT.

The chain couples TRBV5-1 to TRBJ2-3; D not certain. Trimming took 4 bases from V and 4 from J, leaving 16 bases between them. The CDR3 consists of 15 residues. From germline, CDR1 is SGHRS and CDR2 YFSETQ. CDR3 in DNA: TGCGCCAGCAGCCCGCCCGACTTCAGTCCAGATACGCAGTATTTT. Translating it yields CASSPPDFSPDTQYF.

This clonotype was counted a few times. J is TRBJ2-4 and V is TRBV30; no firm D call. The germline V gene encodes CDR1 GTSNPN and CDR2 SVGIG (reference sequence). This CDR3 has 12 amino acids. Trimming pared 3 bases from V and 8 bases from J, leaving 11 bases between. This CDR3 is CAWSQTRDIQYF. CDR3 bases: TGTGCCTGGAGCCAAACCCGGGACATTCAGTACTTC.

This clonotype came up many times. This chain links TRBV2 with TRBJ2-3; 11 bases fit TRBD1. Germline assignment: CDR1 SNHLY and CDR2 FYNNEI. CDR3 size: 14 residues. Germline trimming cut 9 bases from V and 5 bases from J; bases unmatched to any gene: 7. CDR3 coding DNA: TGTGCCAGAACGGGACAGGGGGTAGGAGATACGCAGTATTTT. Translating gives CARTGQGVGDTQYF.

V gene TRBV5-8 combines with J gene TRBJ1-4, with 11 bases fitting TRBD1. CDR3 length equals 13 residues. Trimming at V came to 3 bases and at J to 15 bases, leaving 7 bases not matched to a gene. From germline, CDR1 is SGHTS and CDR2 YDEGEE. The CDR3 protein is CASSWTGGPRMFF. In DNA, the CDR3 is TGTGCCAGCAGCTGGACAGGGGGCCCTAGGATGTTTTTT.

The chain combines TRBV3-1 with TRBJ1-5; the D gene is possibly TRBD1 (6 bases). Germline V CDR1 and CDR2: LGHDT, YNNKEL (reference sequence). The CDR3 runs to 15 residues. Trimming left V 6 bases short and J 1 base short, with 13 bases between. The CDR3: CASSQDRGSNQPQHF. The DNA of the CDR3 is TGTGCCAGCAGTCAGGACAGAGGGAGCAATCAGCCCCAGCATTTT.

This clonotype has ten or more counts. This chain uses TRBV4-3 with TRBJ2-1; no definite D call. CDR3 size: 15 residues. Trimming shortened V by 4 bases and J by 6 bases, and 16 bases separated the two germline ends. CDR1 LGHNA and CDR2 YSLEER come from the germline V gene. CDR3 sequence: CASSPARFSGNEQFF. The CDR3 DNA reads as TGCGCCAGCAGCCCAGCTCGTTTCTCGGGCAATGAGCAGTTCTTC.

This clonotype was observed a few times. The chain couples TRBV5-1 to TRBJ2-7; D may match TRBD1 or TRBD2 (5 bases each). From germline, CDR1 is SGHRS and CDR2 YFSETQ. Trimming pared 1 base from V and 2 bases from J, leaving 10 bases between. The CDR3 has 14 amino acids. Written as DNA, the CDR3 is TGCGCCAGCAGCTTGTTCGGGGCCACCTACGAGCAGTACTTC. It codes for CASSLFGATYEQYF.

This clonotype has only a few counts. The genes are TRBV20-1 and TRBJ2-1, with 16 bases identical to TRBD2. Germline CDR1 and CDR2: DFQATT and SNEGSKA (reference sequence). Losses at the gene ends were 0 bases for V and 4 bases for J; bases not matched to a gene: 9. This CDR3 has 19 amino acids. CDR3: CSARDTGTSGRGLYNEQFF. Written as DNA, the CDR3 is TGCAGTGCTAGAGACACCGGGACTAGCGGGAGGGGGCTATACAATGAGCAGTTCTTC.

This clonotype came up many times. This CDR3 is CRVPGWGTEAFF. In DNA, the CDR3 is TGCAGGGTACCGGGATGGGGCACTGAAGCTTTCTTT. The chain recombines TRBV20-1 with TRBJ1-1; no definite D call. The germline V gene encodes CDR1 DFQATT and CDR2 SNEGSKA (reference sequence). CDR3 length equals 12 residues.

The V gene is TRBV15, the J gene TRBJ2-7, with D uncertain. The CDR3 consists of 14 residues. The germline V and J ends were trimmed by 3 bases and 0 bases, with 9 bases remaining between them. Germline values: CDR1 LNHNV, CDR2 YYDKDF (reference sequence). CDR3 nucleotide sequence: TGTGCCACCAGCAGCAACGGAGCCTCCTACGAGCAGTACTTC. Amino acids: CATSSNGASYEQYF.

This clonotype was seen more than once but under ten times. V is TRBV3-1 and J is TRBJ2-3, with D unresolved. CDR3 size: 15 residues. V lost 2 bases and J lost 3, with 12 bases in between. CDR1 and CDR2 (germline): LGHDT, YNNKEL (reference sequence). DNA for the CDR3: TGTGCCAGCAGCCAATTTAGTCGAGGAACAGATACGCAGTATTTT. This codes for CASSQFSRGTDTQYF.

V gene TRBV12-3 or TRBV12-4 combines with J gene TRBJ1-5; D is possibly TRBD1 (6 bases). The CDR3 contains 14 residues. V lost 5 bases and J lost 5, with 13 bases in between. Here the CDR3 reads CASSGRQADQPQHF. CDR3 DNA sequence: TGTGCCAGCAGTGGGCGACAGGCGGATCAGCCCCAGCATTTT.

By proportion, this clonotype is large (0.1 to 1%). The chain employs TRBV2 and TRBJ2-1; no reliable D call. Germline V CDR1 and CDR2: SNHLY, FYNNEI. The ends were cut back, 3 bases at V and 5 bases at J, with 11 bases in the middle. This CDR3 is 14 amino acids long. This CDR3 reads CASSDMRPDNEQFF. In nucleotides, the CDR3 is TGTGCCAGCAGTGATATGAGGCCAGACAATGAGCAGTTCTTC.

The table lists this clonotype with many counts. This chain links TRBV2 with TRBJ2-5; a weak D match, TRBD1 (6 bases). The CDR3 covers 13 residues. V was trimmed by 2 bases and J by 5 bases, leaving 9 bases between them. CDR1 is SNHLY, CDR2 FYNNEI, per germline. Here the CDR3 reads CASSEYRVETQYF. The DNA of the CDR3 is TGTGCCAGCAGTGAATACAGGGTGGAGACCCAGTACTTC.

This clonotype was seen ten or more times. The chain's CDR3 is CSVYRGATNEKLFF. The CDR3 DNA sequence: TGCAGCGTTTATAGGGGAGCAACTAATGAAAAACTGTTTTTT. J is TRBJ1-4 and V is TRBV29-1; perhaps TRBD1 as D (5 bases). The CDR3 covers 14 residues. Trimming removed 5 bases from V and 0 bases from J, with 10 bases in between. Germline CDR1 reads SQVTM; CDR2 reads ANQGSEA.

The V gene is TRBV7-2, the J gene TRBJ2-1, with D perhaps assigned TRBD1 or TRBD2 (5 bases each). CDR1 is SGHTA, CDR2 FQGNSA, per germline. Trimming removed 1 base from V and 5 bases from J, with 12 bases in between. The CDR3 is 15 residues long. The CDR3 coding sequence is TGTGCCAGCAGCTTAGACGGGGCGTGGGACAATGAGCAGTTCTTC. Its protein is CASSLDGAWDNEQFF.